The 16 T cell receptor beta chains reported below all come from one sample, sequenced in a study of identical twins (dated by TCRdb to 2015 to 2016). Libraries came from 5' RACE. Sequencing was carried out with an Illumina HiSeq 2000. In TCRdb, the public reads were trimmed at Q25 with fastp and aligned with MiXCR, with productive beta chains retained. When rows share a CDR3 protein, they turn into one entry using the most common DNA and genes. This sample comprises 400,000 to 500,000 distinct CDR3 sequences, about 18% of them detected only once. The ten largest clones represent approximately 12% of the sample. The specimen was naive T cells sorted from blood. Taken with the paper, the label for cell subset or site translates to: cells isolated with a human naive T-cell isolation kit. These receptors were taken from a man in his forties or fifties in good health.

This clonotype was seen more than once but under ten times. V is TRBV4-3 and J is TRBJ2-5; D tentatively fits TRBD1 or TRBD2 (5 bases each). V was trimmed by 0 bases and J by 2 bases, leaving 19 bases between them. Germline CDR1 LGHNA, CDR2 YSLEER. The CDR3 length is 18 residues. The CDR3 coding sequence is TGCGCCAGCAGCCAAGATATATACGGGGCGAAACCTCAAGAGACCCAGTACTTC. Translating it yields CASSQDIYGAKPQETQYF.

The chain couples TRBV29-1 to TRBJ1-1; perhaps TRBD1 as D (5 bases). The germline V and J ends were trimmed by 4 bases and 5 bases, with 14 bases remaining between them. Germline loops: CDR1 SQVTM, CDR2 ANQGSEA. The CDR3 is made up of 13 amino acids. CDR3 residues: CSVVMGPGTEAFF. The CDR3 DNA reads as TGCAGCGTTGTTATGGGGCCGGGGACTGAAGCTTTCTTT.

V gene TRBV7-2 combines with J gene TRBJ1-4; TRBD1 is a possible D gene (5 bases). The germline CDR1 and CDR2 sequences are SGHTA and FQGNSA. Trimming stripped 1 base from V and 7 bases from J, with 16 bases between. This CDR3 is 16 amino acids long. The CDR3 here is CASSLVRGVGIEKLFF. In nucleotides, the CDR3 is TGTGCCAGCAGCTTAGTCCGGGGGGTAGGAATTGAAAAACTGTTTTTT.

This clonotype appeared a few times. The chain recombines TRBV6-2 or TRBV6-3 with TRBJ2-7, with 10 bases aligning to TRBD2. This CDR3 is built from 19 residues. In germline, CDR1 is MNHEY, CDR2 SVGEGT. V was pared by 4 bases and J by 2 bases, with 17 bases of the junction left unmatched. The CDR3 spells CASSSASASGSMRAYEQYF. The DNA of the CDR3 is TGTGCCAGCAGTTCGGCTTCGGCTAGCGGGAGCATGAGGGCCTACGAGCAGTACTTC.

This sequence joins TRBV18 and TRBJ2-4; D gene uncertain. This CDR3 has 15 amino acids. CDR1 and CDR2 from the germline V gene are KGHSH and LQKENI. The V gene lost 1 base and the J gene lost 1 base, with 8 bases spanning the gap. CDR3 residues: CASSPQGWAKNIQYF. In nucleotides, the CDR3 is TGTGCCAGCTCACCACAGGGCTGGGCCAAAAACATTCAGTACTTC.

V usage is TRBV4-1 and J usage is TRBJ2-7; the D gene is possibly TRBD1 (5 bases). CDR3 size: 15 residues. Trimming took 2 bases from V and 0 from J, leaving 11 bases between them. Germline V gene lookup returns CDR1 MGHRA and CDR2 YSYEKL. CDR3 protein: CASSQLTGVSYEQYF. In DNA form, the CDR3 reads TGCGCCAGCAGCCAACTAACAGGAGTCTCCTACGAGCAGTACTTC.

The CDR3 nucleotides are TGTGCCAGCAGTCCAGGGGCAACAGTTAATCAGCCCCAGCATTTT. Its translation is CASSPGATVNQPQHF. V and J are TRBV12-3 or TRBV12-4 and TRBJ1-5; weak D call: TRBD1 (6 bases). This CDR3 has 15 residues. The V gene lost 5 bases and the J gene lost 4 bases, with 15 bases spanning the gap.

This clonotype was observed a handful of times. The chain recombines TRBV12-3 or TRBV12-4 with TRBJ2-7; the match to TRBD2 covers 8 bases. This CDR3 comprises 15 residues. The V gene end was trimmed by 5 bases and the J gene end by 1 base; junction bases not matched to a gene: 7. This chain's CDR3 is CASSITGTRSYEQYF. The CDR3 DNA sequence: TGTGCCAGCAGTATTACCGGGACTAGATCCTACGAGCAGTACTTC.

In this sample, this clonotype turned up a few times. Written as DNA, the CDR3 is TGTGCCTCGCGGTCGGCTAGCGGGATGGAGACCCAGTACTTC. Its protein product is CASRSASGMETQYF. This rearrangement joins TRBV10-3 to TRBJ2-5, with 9 bases lining up with TRBD2. This CDR3 region has 14 residues. Germline V gene lookup returns CDR1 ENHRY and CDR2 SYGVKD. The trim removed 11 bases at V and 5 bases at J, leaving 12 bases unmatched.

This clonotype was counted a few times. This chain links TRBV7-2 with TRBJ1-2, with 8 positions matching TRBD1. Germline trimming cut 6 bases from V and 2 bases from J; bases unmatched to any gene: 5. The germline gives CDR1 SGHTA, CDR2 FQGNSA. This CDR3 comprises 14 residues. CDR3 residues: CASRQGVANYGYTF. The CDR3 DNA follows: TGTGCCAGCAGACAGGGGGTGGCCAACTATGGCTACACCTTC.

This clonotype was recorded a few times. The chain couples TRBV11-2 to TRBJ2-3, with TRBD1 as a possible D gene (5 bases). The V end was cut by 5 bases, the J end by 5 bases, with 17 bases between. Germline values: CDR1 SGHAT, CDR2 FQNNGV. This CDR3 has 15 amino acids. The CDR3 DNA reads TGTGCCAGCAGCACGCATCTACCAGGGATAGATACGCAGTATTTT. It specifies CASSTHLPGIDTQYF. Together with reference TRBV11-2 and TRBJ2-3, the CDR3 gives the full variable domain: EAGVAQSPRYKIIEKRQSVAFWCNPISGHATLYWYQQILGQGPKLLIQFQNNGVVDDSQLPKDRFSAERLKGVDSTLKIQPAKLEDSAVYLCASSTHLPGIDTQYFGPGTRLTVL.

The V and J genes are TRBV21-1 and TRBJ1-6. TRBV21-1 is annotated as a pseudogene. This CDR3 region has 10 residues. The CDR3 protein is CASGISPLHF. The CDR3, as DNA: TGTGCCAGCGGTATATCTCCCCTCCACTTT.

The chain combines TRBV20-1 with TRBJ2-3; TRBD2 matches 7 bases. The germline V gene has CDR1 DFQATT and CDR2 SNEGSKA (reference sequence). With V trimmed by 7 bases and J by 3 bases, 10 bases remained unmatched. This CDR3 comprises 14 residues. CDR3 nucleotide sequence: TGCAGTGTCCTCAGCGGGGACGGGACAGATACGCAGTATTTT. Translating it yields CSVLSGDGTDTQYF.

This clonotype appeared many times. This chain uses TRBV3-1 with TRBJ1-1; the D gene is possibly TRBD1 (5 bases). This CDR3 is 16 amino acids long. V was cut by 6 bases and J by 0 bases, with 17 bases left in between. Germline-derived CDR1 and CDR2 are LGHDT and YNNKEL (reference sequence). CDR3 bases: TGTGCCAGCAGGGGGGGACCCGGTTCCATGAACACTGAAGCTTTCTTT. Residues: CASRGGPGSMNTEAFF.

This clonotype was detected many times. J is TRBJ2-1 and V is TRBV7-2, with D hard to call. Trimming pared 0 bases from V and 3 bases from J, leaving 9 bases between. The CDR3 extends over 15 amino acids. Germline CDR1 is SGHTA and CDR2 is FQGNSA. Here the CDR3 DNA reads TGTGCCAGCAGCTTAGCTTCCGGGCTCTACAATGAGCAGTTCTTC. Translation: CASSLASGLYNEQFF.

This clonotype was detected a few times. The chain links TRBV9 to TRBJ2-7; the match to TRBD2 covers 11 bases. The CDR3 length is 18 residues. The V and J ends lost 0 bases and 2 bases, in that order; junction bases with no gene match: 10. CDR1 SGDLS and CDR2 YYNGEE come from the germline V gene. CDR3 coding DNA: TGTGCCAGCAGCGTAGGGTCTAGCGGGAGGAGCCCGCCCTACGAGCAGTACTTC. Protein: CASSVGSSGRSPPYEQYF.